The 24 T cell receptor beta chains below all came from one sample that was sequenced in a study of Graves' ophthalmopathy and Graves' hyperthyroidism. RNA transcripts yielded amplified TCR beta CDR3 regions. First-round RT-PCR relied on HTBI primers, and a second-round multiplex PCR came next. TCRdb re-analysed the multiplex PCR reads in MiXCR, keeping a single row per CDR3 protein. The sample holds about 1.2 million distinct CDR3 sequences, about two fifths seen once. Sequencing input: peripheral blood or thyroid tissue (not recorded which). Every receptor here comes from an adult man with Graves' hyperthyroidism.

This clonotype was seen ten or more times. This sequence joins TRBV7-2 and TRBJ2-5; tentatively, D is TRBD2 (6 bases). The V gene lost 2 bases and the J gene lost 2 bases, with 15 bases spanning the gap. CDR3 length: 16 residues. Germline V gives CDR1 SGHTA, CDR2 FQGNSA. DNA for the CDR3: TGTGCCAGCAGCTTAATCGGGACTCCGAGGCAAGAGACCCAGTACTTC. This codes for CASSLIGTPRQETQYF.

A remark on this clonotype: The conserved closing phenylalanine or tryptophan is absent in this CDR3, likely reflecting a read error. This chain joins TRBV12-3 or TRBV12-4 and TRBJ1-2; D not resolved. The germline V and J ends were trimmed by 2 bases and 0 bases, with 7 bases remaining between them. CDR3 size: 14 residues. CDR3 sequence (DNA): TGTGCCAGCAGTTTAACTGCAACTAACTATGGCTACACCGTC. This encodes CASSLTATNYGYTV.

The chain carries TRBV10-3 and TRBJ1-2; D is uncertain. CDR3 size: 13 residues. CDR1 is ENHRY and CDR2 is SYGVKD in the germline V gene. The CDR3 nucleotides are TGTGTCACCCTCCGTGGGAGGGACTATGGCTACACCTTC. As protein: CVTLRGRDYGYTF.

Worth noting for this clonotype: Possible read error: a much larger clone is one base away. The rearrangement uses TRBV19 and TRBJ2-2; tentatively, D is TRBD1 or TRBD2 (5 bases each). Between the trimmed V and J ends, which lost 7 bases and 4 bases, there was a span of 13 bases. Per germline, CDR1 LNHDA and CDR2 SQIVND (reference sequence). The CDR3 has 14 amino acids. The CDR3 region has the DNA TGTGCCAGTAATCCAGGGACGATCACCGGGGAGCTGTTTTTT. This codes for CASNPGTITGELFF.

There are a few counts of this clonotype. The rearrangement uses TRBV29-1 and TRBJ1-2, with D perhaps matching TRBD1 (5 bases). V lost 4 bases to trimming and J lost 8 bases, with 11 bases between them. The CDR3 has 11 amino acids. Per germline, CDR1 SQVTM and CDR2 ANQGSEA. CDR3 in amino acids: CSVVGGVGYTF. As DNA, the CDR3 is TGCAGCGTTGTTGGGGGAGTCGGCTACACCTTC.

The chain has TRBV2 and TRBJ2-5; D is possibly TRBD2 (6 bases). The CDR3 extends over 14 amino acids. Germline-derived CDR1 and CDR2 are SNHLY and FYNNEI. Trimming took off 2 bases at V and 5 bases at J, with 12 bases between the two ends. CDR3: CASSEWRAGETQYF. Here the CDR3 DNA reads TGTGCCAGCAGTGAATGGAGGGCCGGCGAGACCCAGTACTTC.

This clonotype was observed many times. This sequence joins TRBV7-2 and TRBJ2-7, with unresolved D. The CDR3 runs to 12 residues. Trimming left V 6 bases short and J 2 bases short, with 8 bases between. Germline V gene sequence: CDR1 SGHTA, CDR2 FQGNSA. The CDR3 sequence is CASSPYTYEQYF. The CDR3, as DNA: TGTGCCAGCAGTCCATATACCTACGAGCAGTACTTC.

The sample holds a few counts of this clonotype. The chain couples TRBV7-8 to TRBJ1-1; no definite D call. The length of the CDR3 is 14 residues. In germline, CDR1 is SGHVS, CDR2 FQNEAQ. Trimming took 0 bases from V and 8 from J, leaving 13 bases between them. CDR3 DNA sequence: TGTGCCAGCAGCTTAGCGCGGGTGGAGGGCGAAGCTTTCTTT. Translation gives CASSLARVEGEAFF.

V is TRBV6-1 and J is TRBJ1-5, with 7 positions matching TRBD1. Germline loops: CDR1 MNHNS, CDR2 SASEGT. CDR3 length equals 16 residues. The junction had 9 bases not matched to a gene; V was cut back by 5 bases and J by 2 bases. CDR3 in DNA: TGTGCCAGCAGTTCGGACAGGCCGACTGGCAATCAGCCCCAGCATTTT. This gives the protein CASSSDRPTGNQPQHF.

This clonotype was recorded a few times. The V call is TRBV9, the J call TRBJ2-5; 10 bases are shared with TRBD1. V dropped 4 bases and J dropped 5; count of bases not matched to a gene: 14. The CDR3 is 17 amino acids. CDR1 is SGDLS, CDR2 YYNGEE, per germline. In DNA form, the CDR3 reads TGTGCCAGCAGCTCACGGGGACAGGGGAATATGGGGGAGACCCAGTACTTC. As protein: CASSSRGQGNMGETQYF.

The rearrangement uses TRBV19 and TRBJ2-5, with a tentative D call TRBD1 (7 bases). The V and J ends lost 5 bases and 0 bases respectively, with 19 bases between them. CDR1 is LNHDA and CDR2 is SQIVND in the germline V gene (reference sequence). This CDR3 is 17 amino acids long. The CDR3 sequence: CASSVGQGGWNQETQYF. CDR3 bases: TGTGCCAGTAGTGTAGGTCAGGGGGGATGGAACCAAGAGACCCAGTACTTC.

This clonotype was seen repeatedly, ten times or more. A read error may account for a junction end that differs from germline. The rearrangement uses TRBV4-3 and TRBJ1-6; no firm D call. Germline CDR1 is LGHNA and CDR2 is YSLEER. This CDR3 has 15 residues. The CDR3 nucleotides read TGCGCCAGCAGCCAAGATCCCGGGGTTGATTCTCCCCTCCACTTT. Its protein product is CASSQDPGVDSPLHF.

This clonotype was seen a handful of times. At one boundary the junction diverges from the germline segment, which might be a read error. The chain recombines TRBV20-1 with TRBJ1-2, with D unclear. Per the germline V gene, CDR1 is DFQATT and CDR2 is SNEGSKA (reference sequence). CDR3 length: 11 amino acids. This CDR3 reads CSANANYGYTF. CDR3 sequence (DNA): TGTAGTGCTAATGCTAACTATGGCTACACCTTC.

This clonotype was observed a few times. The chain joins TRBV6-5 to TRBJ1-6; D may be TRBD1 (5 bases). The V end was cut by 7 bases, the J end by 6 bases, with 19 bases between. CDR1 and CDR2 (germline): MNHEY, SVGAGI. This CDR3 is 16 amino acids long. The CDR3 sequence: CASNSPGALGNSPLHF. Here the CDR3 DNA reads TGTGCCAGCAATTCCCCCGGGGCCTTGGGTAATTCACCCCTCCACTTT.

This clonotype has just a few counts. The genes are TRBV5-1 and TRBJ2-7; 11 nucleotides agree with TRBD1. CDR1 SGHRS and CDR2 YFSETQ come from the germline V gene. The junction had 4 bases not matched to a gene; V was cut back by 4 bases and J by 4 bases. This CDR3 spans 14 amino acids. CDR3 nucleotides: TGCGCCAGCAGCAGGGACAGGGGGATTTACGAGCAGTACTTC. Translating it yields CASSRDRGIYEQYF.

The sample holds one count of this clonotype. This rearrangement joins TRBV18 to TRBJ1-2; 8 nucleotides agree with TRBD1. The CDR3 sequence is 15 residues long. Losses at the gene ends were 3 bases for V and 5 bases for J; bases not matched to a gene: 8. Germline V lookup: CDR1 KGHSH, CDR2 LQKENI. CDR3 DNA sequence: TGTGCCAGCTCACCGGACCGGGACAGGATTTATGGCTACACCTTC. It translates to CASSPDRDRIYGYTF.

The sample holds many counts of this clonotype. Written as DNA, the CDR3 is TGTGCCAGCTCGGGAGGACAGGCCCTATGGCGGGGCTACACCTTC. It encodes CASSGGQALWRGYTF. The V and J genes are TRBV6-5 and TRBJ1-2, with 7 bases that match TRBD1. With V trimmed by 8 bases and J by 8 bases, 17 bases remained unmatched. Germline CDR1 and CDR2: MNHEY and SVGAGI. There are 15 residues in the CDR3.

This clonotype appeared a few times. The V gene is TRBV24-1, the J gene TRBJ2-7; D is unclear. Germline loops: CDR1 KGHDR, CDR2 SFDVKD. Trimming removed 7 bases at V and 6 bases at J, with 9 bases between. This CDR3 contains 11 residues. This CDR3 reads CATSGSREQYF. The CDR3 DNA follows: TGTGCCACCAGCGGATCCCGCGAGCAGTACTTC.

This clonotype was recorded many times. The V call is TRBV7-9, the J call TRBJ1-5; 8 nucleotides match TRBD1. The V gene end was trimmed by 2 bases and the J gene end by 5 bases; junction bases not matched to a gene: 11. The CDR3 covers 17 residues. Per germline, CDR1 SEHNR and CDR2 FQNEAQ (reference sequence). The CDR3 region is CASSLWDRFLDYQPQHF. The CDR3 coding sequence is TGTGCCAGCAGCTTATGGGACAGGTTTCTTGACTATCAGCCCCAGCATTTT.

The chain recombines TRBV2 with TRBJ1-4; a weak D match, TRBD1 (6 bases). CDR3 length equals 14 residues. V was shortened by 6 bases and J by 8 bases, with 16 bases between the two germline ends. Germline V gene sequence: CDR1 SNHLY, CDR2 FYNNEI. The CDR3 loop is CASSLVGGQEKLFF. The CDR3 DNA reads TGTGCCAGCAGCTTAGTGGGAGGACAGGAAAAACTGTTTTTT.

This chain connects TRBV19 to TRBJ1-2; TRBD1 agrees at 9 bases. The CDR3 runs to 17 residues. V lost 7 bases, J lost 2 bases, and 14 bases stayed unmatched. Germline values: CDR1 LNHDA, CDR2 SQIVND (reference sequence). CDR3 in DNA: TGTGCCAGTAACCCTATCGTCCGAACAGGGGGCAACTATGGCTACACCTTC. Its translation is CASNPIVRTGGNYGYTF.

V and J are TRBV20-1 and TRBJ1-6; perhaps TRBD1 as D (5 bases). This CDR3 is 16 amino acids long. The germline V gene encodes CDR1 DFQATT and CDR2 SNEGSKA (reference sequence). V was cut by 8 bases and J by 7 bases, with 24 bases left in between. The CDR3 DNA follows: TGCAGTTTAGCTGGTGGTATAGGGGCCTTCAATTCACCCCTCCACTTT. As protein: CSLAGGIGAFNSPLHF.

This clonotype was recorded many times. J is TRBJ2-2 and V is TRBV7-2, with 12 bases matching TRBD2. Trimming removed 5 bases from V and 7 bases from J; junction bases left unmatched: 5. Germline CDR1 SGHTA, CDR2 FQGNSA. The CDR3 runs to 15 residues. Written as DNA, the CDR3 is TGTGCCAGCAGCCAGCGACTAGCGGGAGTCGGGGAGCTGTTTTTT. Translating it yields CASSQRLAGVGELFF.

As to this clonotype: A read error is possible here, since a much larger clone lies one base away. The chain joins TRBV4-1 to TRBJ1-3; no clear D. CDR1 is MGHRA, CDR2 YSYEKL, per germline. Trimming took off 4 bases at V and 0 bases at J, with 13 bases between the two ends. The CDR3 consists of 16 residues. CDR3 residues: CASSLTYSRSGNTIYF. In DNA form, the CDR3 reads TGCGCCAGCAGCCTGACTTACAGCCGCTCTGGAAACACCATATATTTT.